One T cell receptor beta chain is described in this entry. The sample is drawn from a study of blood T cell repertoires in COVID-19. Study-wide context: The samples span acute and convalescent COVID-19 from the United States, Italy and Spain.

The germline V gene encodes CDR1 SNHLY and CDR2 FYNNEI. J gave up 8 bases and V 4 bases, and 7 bases lay outside the gene matches. CDR3 size: 16 residues. The table came from immunoSEQ multiplex PCR; TCRdb's copy has only in-frame clones and leaves some out. The table has roughly 70,000 clones, roughly 91% seen once. This clonotype was sampled from a human donor in a cohort sampled during active COVID-19. The chain links TRBV2 to TRBJ2-2; 13 bases match TRBD2. Sequenced input: peripheral blood. The CDR3 sequence is CASSAVQGLAGGELFF. The CDR3 nucleotides read TGTGCCAGCAGTGCGGTCCAGGGACTAGCGGGAGGGGAGCTGTTTTTT.